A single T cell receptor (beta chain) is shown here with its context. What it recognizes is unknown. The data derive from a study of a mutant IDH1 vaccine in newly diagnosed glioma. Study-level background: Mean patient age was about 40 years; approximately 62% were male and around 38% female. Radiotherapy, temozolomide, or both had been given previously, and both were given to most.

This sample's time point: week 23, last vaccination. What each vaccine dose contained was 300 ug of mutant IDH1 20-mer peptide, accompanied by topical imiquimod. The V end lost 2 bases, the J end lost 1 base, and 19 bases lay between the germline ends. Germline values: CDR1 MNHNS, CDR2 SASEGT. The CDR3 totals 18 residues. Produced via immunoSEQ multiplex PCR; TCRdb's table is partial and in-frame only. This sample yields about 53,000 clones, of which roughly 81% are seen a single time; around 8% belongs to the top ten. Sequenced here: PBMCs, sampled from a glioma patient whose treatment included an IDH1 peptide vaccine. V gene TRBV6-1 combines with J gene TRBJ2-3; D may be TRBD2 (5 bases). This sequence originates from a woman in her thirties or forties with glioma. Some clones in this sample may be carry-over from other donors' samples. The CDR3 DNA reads TGTGCCAGCAGTGAAAAAAGGAGAGGGCCTCCTCGCACAGATACGCAGTATTTT. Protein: CASSEKRRGPPRTDTQYF.